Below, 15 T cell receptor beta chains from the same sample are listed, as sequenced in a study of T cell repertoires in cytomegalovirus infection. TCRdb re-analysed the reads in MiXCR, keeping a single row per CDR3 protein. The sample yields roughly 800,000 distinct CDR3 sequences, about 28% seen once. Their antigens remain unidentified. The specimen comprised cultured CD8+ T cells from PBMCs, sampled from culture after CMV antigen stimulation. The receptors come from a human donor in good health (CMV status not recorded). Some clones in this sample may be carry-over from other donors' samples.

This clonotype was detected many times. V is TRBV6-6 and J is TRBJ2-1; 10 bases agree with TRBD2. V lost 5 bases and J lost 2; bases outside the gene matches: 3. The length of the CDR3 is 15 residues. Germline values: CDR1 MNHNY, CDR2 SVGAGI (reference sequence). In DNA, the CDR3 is TGTGCCAGCAGTCTAGCGGGAGATCCCTACAATGAGCAGTTCTTC. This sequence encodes CASSLAGDPYNEQFF.

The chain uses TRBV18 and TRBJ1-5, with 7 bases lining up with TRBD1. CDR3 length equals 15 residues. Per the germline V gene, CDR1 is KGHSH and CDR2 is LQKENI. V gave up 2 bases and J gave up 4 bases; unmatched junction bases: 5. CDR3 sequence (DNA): TGTGCCAGCTCACCAGGGGGGACAGAGAATCAGCCCCAGCATTTT. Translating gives CASSPGGTENQPQHF.

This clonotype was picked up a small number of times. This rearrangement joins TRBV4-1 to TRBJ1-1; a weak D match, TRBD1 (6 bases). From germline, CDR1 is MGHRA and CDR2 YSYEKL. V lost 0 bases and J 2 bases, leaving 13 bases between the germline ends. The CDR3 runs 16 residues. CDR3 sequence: CASSQDRGALNTEAFF. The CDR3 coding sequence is TGCGCCAGCAGCCAAGATAGGGGGGCGTTAAACACTGAAGCTTTCTTT.

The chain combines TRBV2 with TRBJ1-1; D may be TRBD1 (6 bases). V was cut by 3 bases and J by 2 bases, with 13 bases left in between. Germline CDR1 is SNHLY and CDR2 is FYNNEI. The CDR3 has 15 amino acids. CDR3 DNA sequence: TGTGCCAGCAGTGACCCGGACAGAACCAACACTGAAGCTTTCTTT. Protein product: CASSDPDRTNTEAFF.

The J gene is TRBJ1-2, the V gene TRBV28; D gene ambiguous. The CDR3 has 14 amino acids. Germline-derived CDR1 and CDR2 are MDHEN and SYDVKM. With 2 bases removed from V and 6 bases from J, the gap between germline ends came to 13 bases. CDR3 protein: CASSLPEARNGYTF. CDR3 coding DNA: TGTGCCAGCAGTTTACCTGAGGCAAGGAATGGCTACACCTTC.

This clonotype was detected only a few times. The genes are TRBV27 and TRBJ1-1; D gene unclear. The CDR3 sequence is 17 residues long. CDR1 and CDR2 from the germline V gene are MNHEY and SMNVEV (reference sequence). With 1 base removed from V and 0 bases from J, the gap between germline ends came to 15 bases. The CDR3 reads CASSLFSMPPMNTEAFF. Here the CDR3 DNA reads TGTGCCAGCAGTTTATTTTCCATGCCCCCAATGAACACTGAAGCTTTCTTT.

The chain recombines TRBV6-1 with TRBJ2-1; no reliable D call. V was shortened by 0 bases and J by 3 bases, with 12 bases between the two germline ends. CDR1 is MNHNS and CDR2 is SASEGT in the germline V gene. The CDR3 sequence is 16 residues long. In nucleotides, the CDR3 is TGTGCCAGCAGTGAAGCATCGCTGGGCCTCTACAATGAGCAGTTCTTC. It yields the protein CASSEASLGLYNEQFF.

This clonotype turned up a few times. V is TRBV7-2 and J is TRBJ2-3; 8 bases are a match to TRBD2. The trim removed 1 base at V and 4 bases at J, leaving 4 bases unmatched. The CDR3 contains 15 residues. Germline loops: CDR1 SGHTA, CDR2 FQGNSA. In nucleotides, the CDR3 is TGTGCCAGCAGCTTAGTCGGGGGGGCCTCAGATACGCAGTATTTT. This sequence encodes CASSLVGGASDTQYF.

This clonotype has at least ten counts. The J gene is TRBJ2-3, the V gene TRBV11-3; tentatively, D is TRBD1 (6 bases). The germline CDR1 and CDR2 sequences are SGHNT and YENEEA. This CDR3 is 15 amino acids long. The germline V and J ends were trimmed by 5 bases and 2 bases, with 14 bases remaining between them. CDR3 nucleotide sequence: TGTGCCAGCAGCCCCGGGACACAAGACACAGATACGCAGTATTTT. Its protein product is CASSPGTQDTDTQYF. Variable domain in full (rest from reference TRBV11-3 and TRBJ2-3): EAGVVQSPRYKIIEKKQPVAFWCNPISGHNTLYWYLQNLGQGPELLIRYENEEAVDDSQLPKDRFSAERLKGVDSTLKIQPAELGDSAVYLCASSPGTQDTDTQYFGPGTRLTVL.

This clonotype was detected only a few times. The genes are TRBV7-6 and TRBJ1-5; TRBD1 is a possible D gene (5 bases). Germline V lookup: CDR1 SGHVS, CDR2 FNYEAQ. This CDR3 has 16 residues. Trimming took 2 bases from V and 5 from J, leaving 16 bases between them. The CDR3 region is CASSLRRGDGDQPQHF. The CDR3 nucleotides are TGTGCCAGCAGCTTACGTCGGGGGGATGGGGATCAGCCCCAGCATTTT.

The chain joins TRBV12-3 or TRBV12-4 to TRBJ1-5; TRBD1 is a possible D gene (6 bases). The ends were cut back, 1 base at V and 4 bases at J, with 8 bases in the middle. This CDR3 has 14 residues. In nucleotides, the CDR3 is TGTGCCAGCAGTTTAGAGACAGGAAATCAGCCCCAGCATTTT. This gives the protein CASSLETGNQPQHF.

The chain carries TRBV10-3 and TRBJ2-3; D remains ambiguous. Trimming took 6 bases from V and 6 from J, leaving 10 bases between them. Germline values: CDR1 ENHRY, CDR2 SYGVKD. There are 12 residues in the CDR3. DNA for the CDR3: TGTGCCATCAGGCTAGTTGGGGATACGCAGTATTTT. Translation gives CAIRLVGDTQYF.

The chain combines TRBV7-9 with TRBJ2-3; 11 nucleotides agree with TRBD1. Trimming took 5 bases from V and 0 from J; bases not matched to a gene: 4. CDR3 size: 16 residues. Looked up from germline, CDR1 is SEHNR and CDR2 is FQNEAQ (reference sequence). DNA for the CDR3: TGTGCCAGCAGCGGACAGGGGGCTCTTAGCACAGATACGCAGTATTTT. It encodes CASSGQGALSTDTQYF.

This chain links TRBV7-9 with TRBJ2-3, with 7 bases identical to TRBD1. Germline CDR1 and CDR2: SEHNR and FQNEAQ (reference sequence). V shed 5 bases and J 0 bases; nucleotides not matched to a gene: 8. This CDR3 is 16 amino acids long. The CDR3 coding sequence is TGTGCCAGCAGCCCCGTAGGGGGCTCTAGCACAGATACGCAGTATTTT. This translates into CASSPVGGSSTDTQYF.

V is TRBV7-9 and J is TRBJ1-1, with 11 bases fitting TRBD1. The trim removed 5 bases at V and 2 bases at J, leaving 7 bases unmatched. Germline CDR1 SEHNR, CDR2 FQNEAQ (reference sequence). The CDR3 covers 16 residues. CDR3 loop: CASSNPGTGGNTEAFF. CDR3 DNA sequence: TGTGCCAGCAGCAACCCCGGGACAGGGGGTAACACTGAAGCTTTCTTT.